The entry below describes one T cell receptor (beta chain). This clone was picked up one time. Its antigen target is currently unknown. Nothing much larger sits one base from this clone, and base qualities are not available. The immunoSEQ Assay, a bias-controlled multiplex PCR, was used to amplify TCRbeta CDR3 regions from genomic DNA. Under the source paper's analysis protocol: Nucleated cell counts per sample were estimated from amplification of reference gene primers within the assay. To quantify the absolute abundance of each unique TCRbeta CDR3 rearrangement, sequence reads were collapsed and filtered. For each sample, productive Simpson clonality was calculated by taking the square root of Simpson's diversity index across productive rearrangements. TCRdb re-hosts the immuneACCESS table, in-frame sequences only. Its copies lack some clones; in the studies checked, an unresolved V gene accounts for under half of them, and the cause for the rest is not known. V, J and clone size were drawn from that table, and D and trimming were deduced from the DNA. The sample table shows about 180,000 clones, and roughly three quarters are seen once. The ten largest clones capture roughly 14% of the sample.

Participants in the prospective study were enrolled through a virtual design, were aged 18 to 89 years, and lived in 20 to 30 United States geographic areas. Cohort assignment in the prospective study relied on participant-reported clinical history from a screening survey and a study questionnaire. Exposed participants were defined as having been in contact with someone with a PCR-confirmed or clinician-diagnosed COVID-19 case within 2 weeks of study entry. Mobile phlebotomists in the prospective study collected whole blood, serum and a nasopharyngeal or oropharyngeal swab from every participant. Prospective study participants could optionally give additional blood draws and questionnaires over a 2-month period. Blood samples from the prospective study were shipped frozen or at room temperature prior to DNA extraction. The cysteine opens and the phenylalanine closes a CDR3 of 14 amino acids. This entry keeps only the CDR3 DNA: 42 bases, framed from base 1. V is shortened by 5 bases, J by 7 bases, and the region joining them spans 16 bases. From the germline V gene, CDR1 is SGHVS and CDR2 is FQNEAQ.

The data stem from a study of blood T cell repertoires in COVID-19 (dated by TCRdb to about 2020). Regarding the study in general: Collaborator samples came from the United States, Italy and Spain and covered acute and convalescent phases of COVID-19. The dataset comprised deeply sampled blood TCRbeta repertoires from subjects exposed to, actively infected with, or recovered from COVID-19. Where available, HLA class I and class II types were obtained from metadata supplied by the sample provider rather than from assay-based typing. A freely available public database, intended as a resource for researchers studying the immune response to SARS-CoV-2, is where the repertoires were released. Sample metadata almost always included a de-identified subject ID, COVID-19 status, age in years and sex. The samples were drawn from the first 160 participants of the ongoing ImmuneRACE study and from 1,200 or so subjects provided by 6 global collaborators. The material from the prospective study consisted of cDNA or gDNA derived from T cells, B-cell-depleted T cells, or PBMCs. What the authors observed across the whole study: How much clinical and demographic metadata was included differed by source and by participant, and the metadata was provided uncurated.

The receptor comes from a man aged 55 to 70 who had been exposed to COVID-19. The specimen was PBMCs or T cells enriched from blood (not recorded which). The chain is encoded by TRBV7-8 joined to TRBJ2-3, and perhaps TRBD1 as D gene, on 6 matching bases. The CDR3 here reads CASSLNSGAYTQYF. The DNA sequence is TGTGCCAGCAGCCTCAACTCAGGGGCTTATACGCAGTATTTT. The entire variable domain, with the stretches around the CDR3 drawn from the reference TRBV7-8 and TRBJ2-3 proteins, is GAGVSQSPRYKVAKRGQDVALRCDPISGHVSLFWYQQALGQGPEFLTYFQNEAQLDKSGLPSDRFFAERPEGSVSTLKIQRTQQEDSAVYLCASSLNSGAYTQYFGPGTRLTVL.